A single sample is the source of the 32 T cell receptor beta chains below, sequenced in a study of T cell responses to AZD1222 COVID-19 vaccine. Produced via immunoSEQ multiplex PCR; TCRdb's table is partial and in-frame only. The sample gives fewer than 100,000 clones, 84% of which show up once; 13% to 15% is in the top ten. The specimen was peripheral blood, collected 28 days after the second AZD1222 dose. These receptors originate from an adult who received the AZD1222 COVID-19 vaccine.

The V call is TRBV7-2, the J call TRBJ2-7; D not certain. CDR3 length: 16 amino acids. Trimming left V 0 bases short and J 0 bases short, with 12 bases between. Per the germline V gene, CDR1 is SGHTA and CDR2 is FQGNSA. The CDR3, as DNA: TGTGCCAGCAGCTTAGCGGCTGACCTAAACTCCTACGAGCAGTACTTC. It translates to CASSLAADLNSYEQYF.

The chain is built from TRBV5-1 and TRBJ2-2; D is unclear. V was trimmed by 3 bases and J by 5 bases, leaving 14 bases between them. The CDR3 consists of 15 residues. The germline CDR1 and CDR2 sequences are SGHRS and YFSETQ. CDR3 loop: CASSSGGTGTGELFF. CDR3 bases: TGCGCCAGCAGCTCGGGCGGCACCGGAACCGGGGAGCTGTTTTTT.

This chain links TRBV3-1 (or the pseudogene TRBV3-2) with TRBJ1-4; D not resolved. Trimming cost V 1 base and J 7 bases, with 10 bases left between them. The germline gives CDR1 LGHDT, CDR2 YNNKEL (reference sequence). CDR3 length: 14 residues. CDR3 DNA: TGTGCCAGCAGCCAAGCTGGGAGTGCTGAAAAACTGTTTTTT. It translates to CASSQAGSAEKLFF.

The chain carries TRBV19 and TRBJ1-2; 7 bases map to TRBD1. Unmatched junction bases numbered 4, after V lost 5 bases and J lost 4 bases. The CDR3 extends over 13 amino acids. Germline V lookup: CDR1 LNHDA, CDR2 SQIVND (reference sequence). CDR3 in DNA: TGTGCCAGTAGTCCGGGACAGAGCTATGGCTACACCTTC. As protein: CASSPGQSYGYTF.

The chain employs TRBV19 and TRBJ1-5; 8 bases match TRBD1. J lost 4 bases, V lost 5 bases, and 13 bases had no gene match. The CDR3 spans 17 residues. Per the germline V gene, CDR1 is LNHDA and CDR2 is SQIVND (reference sequence). The CDR3, as DNA: TGTGCCAGTAGTGACCCCCTTAGACAGGGGCTTAATCAGCCCCAGCATTTT. It translates to CASSDPLRQGLNQPQHF.

This clone was picked up a small number of times. V gene TRBV6-6 combines with J gene TRBJ2-5, with D perhaps TRBD1 (6 bases). The ends were cut back, 5 bases at V and 10 bases at J, with 14 bases in the middle. CDR1 and CDR2 from the germline V gene are MNHNY and SVGAGI (reference sequence). This CDR3 comprises 12 residues. The CDR3 DNA follows: TGTGCCAGCAGTCGCCTCCAGGGGAACCAGTACTTC. Its protein is CASSRLQGNQYF.

The gene calls are TRBV5-1 and TRBJ1-1, with D tentatively TRBD1 (5 bases). The CDR3 contains 14 residues. V lost 4 bases and J lost 9, with 19 bases in between. CDR1 SGHRS and CDR2 YFSETQ come from the germline V gene. CDR3 region: CASSLGTDPPKAFF. For the CDR3, the DNA is TGCGCCAGCAGCCTCGGGACGGATCCACCTAAAGCTTTCTTT.

V gene TRBV30 combines with J gene TRBJ2-1; 7 positions match TRBD2. The CDR3 loop spans 15 amino acids. V was pared by 0 bases and J by 0 bases, with 2 bases of the junction left unmatched. The germline CDR1 and CDR2 sequences are GTSNPN and SVGIG (reference sequence). CDR3 sequence reads: CAWSVVAGSYNEQFF. CDR3 in DNA: TGTGCCTGGAGTGTGGTAGCGGGCTCCTACAATGAGCAGTTCTTC.

V gene TRBV10-2 combines with J gene TRBJ1-3; tentative D call: TRBD1 (5 bases). There are 14 residues in the CDR3. Trimming shortened V by 8 bases and J by 1 base, and 12 bases separated the two germline ends. Germline V CDR1 and CDR2: WSHSY, SAAADI. CDR3 in amino acids: CASLGTASGNTIYF. The CDR3 DNA is TGCGCCAGCCTAGGGACGGCTTCTGGAAACACCATATATTTT.

The chain links TRBV4-1 to TRBJ2-2, with D perhaps TRBD1 (7 bases). CDR1 and CDR2 (germline): MGHRA, YSYEKL. With 5 bases removed from V and 4 bases from J, the gap between germline ends came to 14 bases. There are 15 residues in the CDR3. The CDR3 loop is CASSGGTELTGELFF. The CDR3 DNA is TGCGCCAGCAGCGGCGGGACAGAACTCACCGGGGAGCTGTTTTTT.

The CDR3 loop reads CASSLSGNSYEQYF. DNA for the CDR3: TGTGCCAGCAGTTTATCGGGAAACTCCTACGAGCAGTACTTC. This chain uses TRBV27 with TRBJ2-7; D remains ambiguous. The CDR3 covers 14 residues. The V gene's germline CDR1 is MNHEY and CDR2 SMNVEV (reference sequence). Trimming removed 0 bases from V and 0 bases from J, with 6 bases in between.

The chain joins TRBV7-9 to TRBJ1-5; 7 positions match TRBD1. The junction had 7 bases not matched to a gene; V was cut back by 0 bases and J by 5 bases. CDR1 is SEHNR and CDR2 is FQNEAQ in the germline V gene (reference sequence). The CDR3 length is 16 residues. The CDR3 nucleotides are TGTGCCAGCAGCTTAGCGACAGGGTTTAGGGATCAGCCCCAGCATTTT. Translation gives CASSLATGFRDQPQHF.

V and J are TRBV11-2 and TRBJ2-1; TRBD2 aligns across 7 bases. The ends lost 3 bases at V and 5 bases at J; junction bases unmatched: 7. CDR3 length equals 15 residues. Looked up from germline, CDR1 is SGHAT and CDR2 is FQNNGV. The CDR3 sequence: CASSFSSGNNNEQFF. CDR3 nucleotides: TGTGCCAGCAGCTTTTCTAGCGGAAATAACAATGAGCAGTTCTTC.

A single count supports this clone. The chain couples TRBV3-1 (or the pseudogene TRBV3-2) to TRBJ1-4, with 7 bases fitting TRBD1. The germline gives CDR1 LGHDT, CDR2 YNNKEL (reference sequence). The CDR3 is 16 amino acids. Losses at the gene ends were 1 base for V and 4 bases for J; bases not matched to a gene: 6. In nucleotides, the CDR3 is TGTGCCAGCAGCCAAGCCGGAGCAGGGGGTAATGAAAAACTGTTTTTT. It encodes CASSQAGAGGNEKLFF.

In its sample, this clone was seen a few times. The chain recombines TRBV27 with TRBJ1-2; a possible D gene is TRBD1 (5 bases). The CDR3 length is 15 residues. Germline CDR1 MNHEY, CDR2 SMNVEV (reference sequence). The V end lost 3 bases, the J end lost 2 bases, and 13 bases lay between the germline ends. The CDR3 reads CASSFSSSGNYGYTF. The DNA of the CDR3 is TGTGCCAGCAGTTTCAGCTCGTCAGGGAACTATGGCTACACCTTC.

This clone was detected a few times. V gene TRBV28 combines with J gene TRBJ1-5, with 9 bases lining up with TRBD1. The CDR3 extends over 16 amino acids. V lost 5 bases and J lost 3; bases outside the gene matches: 8. The germline V gene encodes CDR1 MDHEN and CDR2 SYDVKM. The chain's CDR3 is CASSIGTGKSNQPQHF. Here the CDR3 DNA reads TGTGCCAGCAGTATCGGGACAGGGAAATCCAATCAGCCCCAGCATTTT.

The gene calls are TRBV2 and TRBJ1-5; perhaps TRBD1 as D (5 bases). From germline, CDR1 is SNHLY and CDR2 FYNNEI. Trimming removed 0 bases at V and 0 bases at J, with 6 bases between. The CDR3 runs 15 residues. The CDR3 spells CASSEAGDSNQPQHF. CDR3 nucleotide sequence: TGTGCCAGCAGTGAAGCAGGGGATAGCAATCAGCCCCAGCATTTT.

The chain employs TRBV3-1 (or the pseudogene TRBV3-2) and TRBJ2-5, with a weak D call TRBD2 (5 bases). CDR1 LGHDT and CDR2 YNNKEL come from the germline V gene (reference sequence). This CDR3 is 14 amino acids long. Trimming left V 6 bases short and J 3 bases short, with 14 bases between. DNA of the CDR3: TGTGCCAGCAGTGCCCCGGGGAGAGAAGAGACCCAGTACTTC. Translation gives CASSAPGREETQYF.

The chain couples TRBV11-1 to TRBJ2-1, with 13 bases fitting TRBD2. V shed 5 bases and J 9 bases; nucleotides not matched to a gene: 7. Germline V gene lookup returns CDR1 SGHAT and CDR2 FQDESV (reference sequence). The CDR3 extends over 15 amino acids. The CDR3 is CASSDRLAGGPEQFF. The CDR3 nucleotides read TGTGCCAGCAGCGATCGACTAGCGGGGGGTCCTGAGCAGTTCTTC.

This rearrangement joins TRBV6-6 to TRBJ2-7; a possible D gene is TRBD1 (6 bases). V lost 5 bases and J 3 bases, leaving 11 bases between the germline ends. Per germline, CDR1 MNHNY and CDR2 SVGAGI (reference sequence). CDR3 length equals 13 residues. The DNA for the CDR3 is TGTGCCAGCAGTCCTGGACAGCTCTACGAGCAGTACTTC. Translating gives CASSPGQLYEQYF.

The chain employs TRBV4-1 and TRBJ2-2; D may be TRBD2 (5 bases). The CDR3 covers 16 residues. Trimming pared 2 bases from V and 0 bases from J, leaving 10 bases between. The germline gives CDR1 MGHRA, CDR2 YSYEKL. The DNA for the CDR3 is TGCGCCAGCAGCCAAACCGGCGGGCCGAACACCGGGGAGCTGTTTTTT. This sequence encodes CASSQTGGPNTGELFF.

This clone was seen only a few times. Other DNA variants within this sample encode the same CDR3. This chain uses TRBV25-1 with TRBJ1-2, with TRBD1 matching over 11 bases. V was clipped by 1 base and J by 6 bases; unmatched bases: 7. The CDR3 length is 16 residues. Germline lookup yields CDR1 MGHDK and CDR2 SYGVNS. CDR3: CASSESGTGGMDGYTF. The CDR3 region has the DNA TGTGCCAGCAGTGAATCAGGGACAGGGGGAATGGATGGCTACACCTTC.

The chain links TRBV6-5 to TRBJ2-1; D is tentatively TRBD1 or TRBD2 (6 bases each). The CDR3 loop spans 15 amino acids. The V gene's germline CDR1 is MNHEY and CDR2 SVGAGI. V dropped 2 bases and J dropped 4 bases, with 12 bases sitting between them. The CDR3 spells CASSYQGGYYNEQFF. The CDR3, as DNA: TGTGCCAGCAGTTACCAAGGGGGGTATTACAATGAGCAGTTCTTC.

This sequence joins TRBV6-1 and TRBJ1-1; 9 nucleotides line up with TRBD1. Trimming cost V 0 bases and J 1 base; bases outside gene matches: 6. Germline CDR1 MNHNS, CDR2 SASEGT. The CDR3 extends over 17 amino acids. In nucleotides, the CDR3 is TGTGCCAGCAGTGAAGCCCTGGGACAGGGTGGGAACACTGAAGCTTTCTTT. Translating gives CASSEALGQGGNTEAFF.

This chain connects TRBV6-5 to TRBJ1-5, with D unclear. The ends were cut back, 6 bases at V and 6 bases at J, with 15 bases in the middle. This CDR3 has 14 amino acids. The V gene's germline CDR1 is MNHEY and CDR2 SVGAGI. CDR3 region: CASSPRDGSQPQHF. The CDR3 DNA is TGTGCCAGCAGCCCCCGAGATGGTAGTCAGCCCCAGCATTTT.

The chain recombines TRBV7-3 with TRBJ1-3; D unclear. Deletions cut 3 bases from V and 0 bases from J, with 15 bases between. The germline gives CDR1 SGHTA, CDR2 FQGTGA. This CDR3 region has 17 residues. CDR3 nucleotide sequence: TGTGCCAGCAGCTTGGGCCCCCCAACCGGCTCTGGAAACACCATATATTTT. Its translation is CASSLGPPTGSGNTIYF.

The chain employs TRBV18 and TRBJ1-2; possible D gene TRBD1, 5 bases. Germline CDR1 is KGHSH and CDR2 is LQKENI. The CDR3 is 14 residues long. V lost 1 base, J lost 4 bases, and 10 bases lay in between. In nucleotides, the CDR3 is TGTGCCAGCTCACCACGAGGGGCGATCTATGGCTACACCTTC. Protein: CASSPRGAIYGYTF.

The V call is TRBV7-9, the J call TRBJ2-3; TRBD1 matches 7 bases. CDR1 SEHNR and CDR2 FQNEAQ come from the germline V gene (reference sequence). This CDR3 has 16 amino acids. V gave up 0 bases and J gave up 1 base; unmatched junction bases: 4. As DNA, the CDR3 is TGTGCCAGCAGCTTAGCTCTAACAGGGGGCACAGATACGCAGTATTTT. This encodes CASSLALTGGTDTQYF.

The chain employs TRBV28 and TRBJ1-2; D unclear. This CDR3 is 14 amino acids long. Trimming shortened V by 1 base and J by 7 bases, and 13 bases separated the two germline ends. Germline-derived CDR1 and CDR2 are MDHEN and SYDVKM. DNA for the CDR3: TGTGCCAGCAGTTTATTAAGAGTTGTCGGTGGCTACACCTTC. Protein: CASSLLRVVGGYTF.

V is TRBV7-2 and J is TRBJ1-2, with TRBD1 as a possible D gene (5 bases). The CDR3 contains 15 residues. The germline V gene has CDR1 SGHTA and CDR2 FQGNSA. V lost 0 bases to trimming and J lost 2 bases, with 10 bases between them. The chain's CDR3 is CASSLAGTGNYGYTF. As DNA, the CDR3 is TGTGCCAGCAGCTTAGCTGGGACGGGAAACTATGGCTACACCTTC. The full variable domain, completed using reference TRBV7-2 and TRBJ1-2, is GAGVSQSPSNKVTEKGKDVELRCDPISGHTALYWYRQSLGQGLEFLIYFQGNSAPDKSGLPSDRFSAERTGGSVSTLTIQRTQQEDSAVYLCASSLAGTGNYGYTFGSGTRLTVV.

V is TRBV6-5 and J is TRBJ2-7; D is perhaps TRBD1 (6 bases). Trimming cost V 5 bases and J 4 bases, with 12 bases left between them. The CDR3 runs 13 residues. Germline lookup yields CDR1 MNHEY and CDR2 SVGAGI. CDR3 nucleotides: TGTGCCAGCAGTCCCGGGACATTGTACGAGCAGTACTTC. Amino acids: CASSPGTLYEQYF.

The J gene is TRBJ1-2, the V gene TRBV2; D might be TRBD1 (5 bases). Trimming pared 2 bases from V and 0 bases from J, leaving 10 bases between. Germline V gene data show CDR1 as SNHLY and CDR2 as FYNNEI. This CDR3 has 15 amino acids. CDR3 DNA: TGTGCCAGCAGTGAATCTGGCAGGGCTAACTATGGCTACACCTTC. This sequence encodes CASSESGRANYGYTF.